The entry that follows covers one T cell receptor (beta chain) sequence. Its specificity is not known. Using constant-segment primers, 5'RACE produced TCR alpha and TCR beta cDNA libraries carrying sample barcodes and UMIs. TCRdb reprocessed the 5' RACE reads via MiXCR and lists one record per CDR3 protein. The data show roughly 600,000 distinct CDR3 sequences, more than 15% seen once. CDR1 is SGHRS and CDR2 is YFSETQ in the germline V gene. The CDR3 covers 13 residues. V lost 4 bases, J lost 3 bases, and 10 bases lay in between. This entry is derived from a study of T-cell memory formation after mild COVID-19. Study background: There were largely donor-specific TCR clusters.

Whole-study findings and limits: Among CD4+ contracting clones, most were CM and EM, and CD8+ ones EMRA. For second-wave clones that peaked at day 37, SARS-CoV-2 specificity went unverified.

This chain links TRBV5-1 with TRBJ1-1, with D possibly being TRBD1 (5 bases). This sequence originates from an adult woman who had mild COVID-19 (a few samples of this study predate the infection). Cell type and time point are not known. The sequenced material came from PBMCs or a T cell subset sorted from them (not recorded which). CDR3 sequence reads: CASSPSGDTEAFF. The CDR3 DNA reads as TGCGCCAGCAGCCCCTCGGGGGACACTGAAGCTTTCTTT. Full variable domain (rest looked up from reference TRBV5-1 and TRBJ1-1): KAGVTQTPRYLIKTRGQQVTLSCSPISGHRSVSWYQQTPGQGLQFLFEYFSETQRNKGNFPGRFSGRQFSNSRSEMNVSTLELGDSALYLCASSPSGDTEAFFGQGTRLTVV.